This T cell receptor (beta chain) comes out of a study of technical replicates of blood from several donors. This clone showed up just a few times. Method: immunoSEQ multiplex PCR; TCRdb's copy keeps in-frame clones and lacks some. The data contain just over 60,000 clones, about 89% of them singletons. Germline V CDR1 and CDR2: MNHEY, SVGAGI. This CDR3 has 15 amino acids. The V gene lost 5 bases and the J gene lost 2 bases, with 13 bases spanning the gap. Sequenced sample: PBMCs. The rearrangement uses TRBV6-5 and TRBJ1-5, with D tentatively TRBD1 (5 bases). The clonotype was recovered from a human donor in good health. Some clones in this sample may be carry-over from other donors' samples. The CDR3 coding sequence is TGTGCCAGCAGTCAGCAGGGTATTGGCAATCAGCCCCAGCATTTT. Protein: CASSQQGIGNQPQHF.